This TCR beta chain was obtained from a study of blood T cell repertoires in COVID-19. Overall study: Spain, Italy and the United States supplied samples that represented acute and convalescent COVID-19.

Measured with immunoSEQ multiplex PCR; TCRdb has only the in-frame clones, and not every one. The sample holds around 190,000 clones; about 81% are singletons and the top ten take approximately 7.8%. Germline CDR1 and CDR2: SEHNR and FQNEAQ (reference sequence). This CDR3 comprises 14 residues. Trimming at V came to 2 bases and at J to 4 bases, leaving 4 bases not matched to a gene. This clone was counted a few times. The chain uses TRBV7-9 and TRBJ2-7, with TRBD2 matching 8 bases. This clonotype originated in a woman in her fifties or sixties with COVID-19, enrolled during active disease. Input material: peripheral blood. CDR3 DNA: TGTGCCAGCAGCTTATCGCGGGAGGAATACGAGCAGTACTTC. Its protein product is CASSLSREEYEQYF.